This T cell receptor beta chain was obtained from a study of blood T cells in healthy people across ages. Study-level results: Diversity of TCR beta per million T cells declined in a roughly linear way with age.

To note about this clonotype: The antigen is not known.

A J-beta primer mix and a sample-barcoded 5' primer were used in a second PCR of about 6 to 12 cycles. Every single cDNA molecule received a tag from a template-switch adaptor with 12 random nucleotides. Each CDR3 protein gets one entry after TCRdb re-called the 5' RACE reads with MiXCR. Of hundreds of thousands of distinct CDR3 sequences in the sample, approximately 59% were seen once. A minimum of 6 million PBMCs was isolated per sample. The V gene end was trimmed by 1 base and the J gene end by 9 bases; junction bases not matched to a gene: 7. Germline lookup yields CDR1 MNHEY and CDR2 SMNVEV (reference sequence). The CDR3 is 15 amino acids.

Sequencing input: blood. V is TRBV27 and J is TRBJ2-1; 9 bases are a match to TRBD2. The source of this sequence is a man aged 25 to 45 in good health. The CDR3 region has the DNA TGTGCCAGCAGTTTATTCCGCGGGGGGGCCGCTGAGCAGTTCTTC. Protein: CASSLFRGGAAEQFF.